Described below is a single TCR beta chain sequence and its context. This sample is drawn from a study of control samples from healthy donors and cancer patients. Germline-derived CDR1 and CDR2 are MNHEY and SMNVEV (reference sequence). Trimming cost V 6 bases and J 8 bases; bases outside gene matches: 7. This CDR3 has 16 residues. Libraries were prepared by immunoSEQ multiplex PCR; TCRdb keeps only in-frame clonotypes and omits some of them. The sample lists 180,000 or so clones; 91% were seen once. This TCR was sampled from a woman aged 25 to 39 in good health. J is TRBJ2-1 and V is TRBV27, with TRBD2 matching 16 bases. The sample comprised blood. CDR3 sequence reads: CASRPGLAGGEDEQFF. The CDR3 DNA is TGTGCCAGCAGACCGGGACTAGCGGGAGGGGAGGATGAGCAGTTCTTC.